What follows are 18 T cell receptor beta chains derived from one specimen sequenced in a study of cytomegalovirus exposure and HLA in healthy donors. Generated by immunoSEQ multiplex PCR, the TCRdb table keeps only in-frame clones and is missing some. The table lists about 220,000 clones, approximately 90% of them singletons. Input material: PBMCs. The receptors were gathered from a young man in good health and CMV-seronegative.

As for this clone: The identical CDR3 is also encoded by other nucleotide sequences in the sample. This chain links TRBV7-2 with TRBJ1-1; 7 positions match TRBD1. Germline V gene sequence: CDR1 SGHTA, CDR2 FQGNSA. With 5 bases clipped from V and 3 bases from J, the junction kept 3 bases outside the gene matches. This CDR3 comprises 13 residues. CDR3: CASSRDRDTEAFF. For the CDR3, the DNA is TGTGCCAGCAGCCGTGACAGGGACACTGAAGCTTTCTTT.

A single count supports this clone. J is TRBJ2-7 and V is TRBV28; TRBD1 agrees at 10 bases. Germline lookup yields CDR1 MDHEN and CDR2 SYDVKM. This CDR3 region has 16 residues. J was trimmed by 1 base and V by 5 bases; bases with no gene match: 8. The chain's CDR3 is CASSPGQGIRSYEQYF. The CDR3 DNA reads as TGTGCCAGCAGTCCGGGACAGGGGATAAGGTCCTACGAGCAGTACTTC.

This chain joins TRBV7-2 and TRBJ2-7, with 11 bases fitting TRBD1. The CDR3 consists of 17 residues. Per the germline V gene, CDR1 is SGHTA and CDR2 is FQGNSA. With V trimmed by 2 bases and J by 4 bases, 10 bases remained unmatched. Written as DNA, the CDR3 is TGTGCCAGCAGCTTAAACCTAGTTGGGACAGGGGGATACGAGCAGTACTTC. It codes for CASSLNLVGTGGYEQYF.

The chain recombines TRBV15 with TRBJ2-1; 11 bases fit TRBD1. Trimming took 0 bases from V and 10 from J; bases not matched to a gene: 17. This CDR3 contains 19 residues. Germline values: CDR1 LNHNV, CDR2 YYDKDF (reference sequence). The CDR3 is CATSRDYPGQGDRHGEQFF. CDR3 DNA sequence: TGTGCCACCAGCAGAGATTACCCGGGACAGGGGGATCGACACGGAGAGCAGTTCTTC.

CDR3 nucleotide sequence: TGTGCCAGCAGCGTTACAGGGTTCTGGGGCTACACCTTC. Its translation: CASSVTGFWGYTF. This sequence joins TRBV7-9 and TRBJ1-2; weak D call: TRBD1 (6 bases). This CDR3 region has 13 residues. In germline, CDR1 is SEHNR, CDR2 FQNEAQ (reference sequence). Trimming removed 5 bases from V and 8 bases from J, with 15 bases in between.

This rearrangement joins TRBV7-2 to TRBJ2-2; D might be TRBD2 (5 bases). The CDR3 length is 14 residues. CDR1 and CDR2 from the germline V gene are SGHTA and FQGNSA. V was cut by 4 bases and J by 5 bases, with 11 bases left in between. The CDR3 protein is CASSSDYVTGELFF. Here the CDR3 DNA reads TGTGCCAGCAGCTCCGACTACGTTACCGGGGAGCTGTTTTTT.

This sequence joins TRBV28 and TRBJ2-7; possible D gene TRBD2, 5 bases. The CDR3 totals 12 residues. CDR1 is MDHEN and CDR2 is SYDVKM in the germline V gene. Trimming shortened V by 6 bases and J by 1 base, and 7 bases separated the two germline ends. The CDR3 sequence: CASRKRSYEQYF. In DNA form, the CDR3 reads TGTGCCAGCAGAAAGCGGTCCTACGAGCAGTACTTC. The full variable domain, completed using reference TRBV28 and TRBJ2-7, is DVKVTQSSRYLVKRTGEKVFLECVQDMDHENMFWYRQDPGLGLRLIYFSYDVKMKEKGDIPEGYSVSREKKERFSLILESASTNQTSMYLCASRKRSYEQYFGPGTRLTVT.

The chain carries TRBV2 and TRBJ2-3, with TRBD2 matching 7 bases. Germline CDR1 reads SNHLY; CDR2 reads FYNNEI. The CDR3 has 15 amino acids. Germline trimming cut 8 bases from V and 0 bases from J; bases unmatched to any gene: 8. The CDR3 DNA sequence: TGTGCCAGCTTACGGGGAGCGGGGAGCACAGATACGCAGTATTTT. Residues: CASLRGAGSTDTQYF.

This chain links TRBV6-1 with TRBJ1-4, with D hard to call. Trimming took off 7 bases at V and 1 base at J, with 7 bases between the two ends. In germline, CDR1 is MNHNS, CDR2 SASEGT. The CDR3 has 13 amino acids. CDR3 protein: CASTSVTNEKLFF. The DNA for the CDR3 is TGTGCCAGCACGAGTGTAACTAATGAAAAACTGTTTTTT.

The chain combines TRBV28 with TRBJ2-7, with D possibly TRBD1 on 5 matching bases. The V and J ends lost 5 bases and 2 bases respectively, with 16 bases between them. The CDR3 is 15 residues long. The germline CDR1 and CDR2 sequences are MDHEN and SYDVKM. The CDR3 DNA follows: TGTGCCAGCAGTCAAATCCCGGACATTCCCTACGAGCAGTACTTC. Its translation is CASSQIPDIPYEQYF.

Written as DNA, the CDR3 is TGTGCCAGCAGCCAAGTAACGGGATTCTATAATTCACCCCTCCACTTT. This gives the protein CASSQVTGFYNSPLHF. V and J are TRBV14 and TRBJ1-6; no clear D. The CDR3 has 16 residues. V was cut by 1 base and J by 3 bases, with 10 bases left in between. The V gene's germline CDR1 is SGHDN and CDR2 FVKESK.

The chain has TRBV28 and TRBJ2-7, with TRBD1 as a possible D gene (6 bases). Germline loops: CDR1 MDHEN, CDR2 SYDVKM. Between the trimmed V and J ends, which lost 5 bases and 5 bases, there was a span of 13 bases. The CDR3 loop spans 13 amino acids. This chain's CDR3 is CASSPYSGDEQYF. In DNA form, the CDR3 reads TGTGCCAGCAGTCCATACTCAGGGGACGAGCAGTACTTC. The entire variable domain, with the rest obtained from reference TRBV28 and TRBJ2-7, is as follows: DVKVTQSSRYLVKRTGEKVFLECVQDMDHENMFWYRQDPGLGLRLIYFSYDVKMKEKGDIPEGYSVSREKKERFSLILESASTNQTSMYLCASSPYSGDEQYFGPGTRLTVT.

This chain uses TRBV5-6 with TRBJ2-7; D gene ambiguous. The CDR3 contains 13 residues. The V gene lost 2 bases and the J gene lost 4 bases, with 10 bases spanning the gap. CDR1 is SGHDT and CDR2 is YYEEEE in the germline V gene. CDR3 residues: CASSFLTGYEQYF. The CDR3 DNA is TGTGCCAGCAGCTTTCTTACGGGTTACGAGCAGTACTTC.

The gene calls are TRBV27 and TRBJ2-7, with TRBD1 matching over 8 bases. CDR1 MNHEY and CDR2 SMNVEV come from the germline V gene (reference sequence). There are 17 residues in the CDR3. Germline trimming cut 1 base from V and 4 bases from J; bases unmatched to any gene: 12. The CDR3 nucleotides are TGTGCCAGCAGTTTATTGGGTTCAGGGGGCGTTTTATACGAGCAGTACTTC. Encoded protein: CASSLLGSGGVLYEQYF.

The chain carries TRBV7-9 and TRBJ2-7, with a weak D call TRBD1 (6 bases). V gave up 5 bases and J gave up 0 bases, with 14 bases separating them. The CDR3 runs 15 residues. Germline CDR1 SEHNR, CDR2 FQNEAQ (reference sequence). The CDR3 bases are TGTGCCAGCAGCACACAGGGATACTACTCCTACGAGCAGTACTTC. Translating gives CASSTQGYYSYEQYF.

This clone was observed once. CDR3 DNA: TGTGCCACCCGAATGGGGACTCACAATGAGCAGTTCTTC. Translated: CATRMGTHNEQFF. The chain has TRBV19 and TRBJ2-1, with D possibly TRBD2 on 6 matching bases. The CDR3 contains 13 residues. V shed 10 bases and J shed 5 bases, with 15 bases lying between them. Germline V gives CDR1 LNHDA, CDR2 SQIVND (reference sequence).

The chain is built from TRBV9 and TRBJ1-4; 8 bases agree with TRBD1. V lost 7 bases, J lost 7 bases, and 6 bases stayed unmatched. Germline V lookup: CDR1 SGDLS, CDR2 YYNGEE. The CDR3 sequence is 13 residues long. The CDR3 sequence: CASDSGTGEKLFF. DNA for the CDR3: TGTGCCAGCGACTCCGGGACAGGTGAAAAACTGTTTTTT.

The table lists this clone with a count of one. The V gene is TRBV11-2, the J gene TRBJ2-7, with 7 nucleotides matching TRBD1. J was trimmed by 4 bases and V by 0 bases; bases with no gene match: 0. CDR3 length equals 13 residues. Germline CDR1 is SGHAT and CDR2 is FQNNGV. The DNA for the CDR3 is TGTGCCAGCAGCTTAGAACAGGGGTACGAGCAGTACTTC. Its protein product is CASSLEQGYEQYF.